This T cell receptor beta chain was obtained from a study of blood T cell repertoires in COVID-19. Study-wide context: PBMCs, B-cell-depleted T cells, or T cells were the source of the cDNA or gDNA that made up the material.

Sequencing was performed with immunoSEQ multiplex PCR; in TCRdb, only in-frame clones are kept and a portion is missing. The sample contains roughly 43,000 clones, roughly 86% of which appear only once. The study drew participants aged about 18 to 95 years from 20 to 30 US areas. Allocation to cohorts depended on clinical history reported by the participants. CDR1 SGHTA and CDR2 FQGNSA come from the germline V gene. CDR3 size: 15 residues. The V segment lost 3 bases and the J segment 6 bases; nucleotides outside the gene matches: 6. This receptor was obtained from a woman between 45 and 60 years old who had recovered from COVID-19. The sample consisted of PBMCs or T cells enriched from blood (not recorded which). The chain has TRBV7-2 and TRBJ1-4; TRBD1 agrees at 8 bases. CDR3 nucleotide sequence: TGTGCCAGCAGCTTCCCAGGGGGCGCCGATGAAAAACTGTTTTTT. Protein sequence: CASSFPGGADEKLFF.